Below, 32 T cell receptor beta chains from the same sample are listed, as sequenced in a study of shared clonotypes between healthy human individuals. Profiled with immunoSEQ multiplex PCR; TCRdb holds only in-frame clones, not every one. Of 550,000 to 700,000 clones in the sample, 73% were seen once. Material: memory CD4+ T cells sorted from blood. Subset described: CD45RA-negative fraction. The origin of the receptors is a woman in her 30s in good health.

This clone has only a few counts. The V gene is TRBV15, the J gene TRBJ2-5; TRBD1 might be the D (6 bases). Germline V lookup: CDR1 LNHNV, CDR2 YYDKDF (reference sequence). Trimming took off 9 bases at V and 2 bases at J, with 22 bases between the two ends. The CDR3 consists of 16 residues. The DNA for the CDR3 is TGTGCCACTACAAGCCTAGGACAGATAACACAAGAGACCCAGTACTTC. It yields the protein CATTSLGQITQETQYF.

The CDR3 region is CASSVGGSGANVLTF. The CDR3 region has the DNA TGCGCCAGCAGCGTTGGAGGGTCTGGGGCCAACGTCCTGACTTTC. The genes are TRBV5-1 and TRBJ2-6; D possibly corresponds to TRBD2 (6 bases). The CDR3 runs to 15 residues. Germline V gene data show CDR1 as SGHRS and CDR2 as YFSETQ. The V gene lost 4 bases and the J gene lost 1 base, with 9 bases spanning the gap.

The J gene is TRBJ1-5, the V gene TRBV19; D gene unclear. Germline CDR1 and CDR2: LNHDA and SQIVND (reference sequence). The CDR3 has 13 residues. With 7 bases removed from V and 5 bases from J, the gap between germline ends came to 12 bases. Here the CDR3 reads CASTPGGHQPQHF. As DNA, the CDR3 is TGTGCCAGTACTCCAGGAGGACATCAGCCCCAGCATTTT.

V is TRBV20-1 and J is TRBJ1-1; the D is unclear. There are 11 residues in the CDR3. Per germline, CDR1 DFQATT and CDR2 SNEGSKA (reference sequence). The germline V and J ends were trimmed by 3 bases and 11 bases, with 13 bases remaining between them. The CDR3 sequence is CSASLGVGAFF. The CDR3 nucleotides read TGCAGTGCTAGTCTCGGGGTAGGCGCTTTCTTT.

The chain combines TRBV9 with TRBJ2-1; 9 bases are shared with TRBD2. With 4 bases clipped from V and 4 bases from J, the junction kept 9 bases outside the gene matches. The CDR3 spans 16 residues. From germline, CDR1 is SGDLS and CDR2 YYNGEE. The CDR3 DNA sequence: TGTGCCAGCAGCCGGGCTAGCGGGAAGGGGTACAATGAGCAGTTCTTC. Translating gives CASSRASGKGYNEQFF.

The rearrangement uses TRBV2 and TRBJ2-2, with a tentative D call TRBD2 (5 bases). The V gene's germline CDR1 is SNHLY and CDR2 FYNNEI. V lost 2 bases and J 3 bases, leaving 10 bases between the germline ends. This CDR3 contains 15 residues. CDR3 residues: CASSEQTTYTGELFF. CDR3 bases: TGTGCCAGCAGTGAACAGACTACCTACACCGGGGAGCTGTTTTTT.

J is TRBJ2-7 and V is TRBV7-9, with 8 bases aligning to TRBD1. CDR1 SEHNR and CDR2 FQNEAQ come from the germline V gene (reference sequence). Trimming took 10 bases from V and 0 from J; bases not matched to a gene: 5. This CDR3 region has 13 residues. This CDR3 is CATQDRDSYEQYF. Written as DNA, the CDR3 is TGTGCCACCCAGGACAGGGACTCCTACGAGCAGTACTTC.

This clone has ten or more counts. Other DNA variants within this sample encode the same CDR3. The chain recombines TRBV6-6 with TRBJ2-7; no definite D call. This CDR3 is 11 amino acids long. V was trimmed by 0 bases and J by 6 bases, leaving 3 bases between them. Germline V lookup: CDR1 MNHNY, CDR2 SVGAGI (reference sequence). CDR3 amino acids: CASSYSSEQYF. For the CDR3, the DNA is TGTGCCAGCAGTTACTCGAGCGAGCAGTACTTC.

The chain couples TRBV5-5 to TRBJ2-7, with D perhaps matching TRBD2 (5 bases). Looked up from germline, CDR1 is SGHKS and CDR2 is YYEKEE (reference sequence). The CDR3 spans 14 residues. V lost 2 bases and J 3 bases, leaving 12 bases between the germline ends. The CDR3 DNA follows: TGTGCCAGCAGCTTCCGGGATGACAACTACGAGCAGTACTTC. Protein sequence: CASSFRDDNYEQYF.

V is TRBV19 and J is TRBJ2-3; maybe TRBD1 (6 bases). The CDR3 covers 13 residues. The V end was cut by 8 bases, the J end by 2 bases, with 11 bases between. The germline CDR1 and CDR2 sequences are LNHDA and SQIVND (reference sequence). The CDR3 region is CASAGVNTDTQYF. The CDR3 coding sequence is TGTGCCAGTGCAGGGGTTAACACAGATACGCAGTATTTT.

This clone was recorded only once. The gene calls are TRBV7-2 and TRBJ2-7, with D unresolved. This CDR3 region has 12 residues. Germline CDR1 and CDR2: SGHTA and FQGNSA. The V end was cut by 4 bases, the J end by 3 bases, with 7 bases between. The CDR3 here is CASSSNLYEQYF. Here the CDR3 DNA reads TGTGCCAGCAGCTCGAACCTCTACGAGCAGTACTTC.

The chain combines TRBV2 with TRBJ2-1; the match to TRBD1 covers 8 bases. Trimming at V came to 6 bases and at J to 9 bases, leaving 7 bases not matched to a gene. Germline loops: CDR1 SNHLY, CDR2 FYNNEI. This CDR3 contains 13 residues. CDR3 amino acids: CASRVGQAVEQFF. The DNA of the CDR3 is TGTGCCAGCAGGGTGGGACAGGCTGTTGAGCAGTTCTTC.

The V and J genes are TRBV28 and TRBJ1-1, with 8 bases aligning to TRBD1. V lost 5 bases to trimming and J lost 5 bases; unmatched junction nucleotides: 7. Germline V gives CDR1 MDHEN, CDR2 SYDVKM. The CDR3 runs 14 residues. In DNA form, the CDR3 reads TGTGCCAGCAGTCGAAGGACAGGGTCTACTGAAGCTTTCTTT. Its protein product is CASSRRTGSTEAFF.

CDR3 sequence reads: CASSPVAGGPREQYF. The CDR3 DNA reads TGTGCCAGCAGCCCAGTAGCGGGAGGGCCTAGAGAGCAGTACTTC. The chain has TRBV5-6 and TRBJ2-7, with 11 bases aligning to TRBD2. Germline-derived CDR1 and CDR2 are SGHDT and YYEEEE. With 4 bases clipped from V and 7 bases from J, the junction kept 10 bases outside the gene matches. This CDR3 spans 15 amino acids. The full variable domain, its missing parts supplied by reference TRBV5-6 and TRBJ2-7, is DAGVTQSPTHLIKTRGQQVTLRCSPKSGHDTVSWYQQALGQGPQFIFQYYEEEERQRGNFPDRFSGHQFPNYSSELNVNALLLGDSALYLCASSPVAGGPREQYFGPGTRLTVT.

The chain uses TRBV6-1 and TRBJ2-2; TRBD2 matches at 8 bases. Trimming cost V 7 bases and J 3 bases; bases outside gene matches: 1. Germline lookup yields CDR1 MNHNS and CDR2 SASEGT. The CDR3 length is 13 residues. The CDR3 nucleotides are TGTGCCAGCAACGGGAGGGACACCGGGGAGCTGTTTTTT. Protein: CASNGRDTGELFF.

CDR3 sequence reads: CASSQGLADYEQYF. CDR3 in DNA: TGTGCCAGCAGCCAGGGACTAGCGGATTACGAGCAGTACTTC. The chain has TRBV5-4 and TRBJ2-7, with 11 bases lining up with TRBD2. The V segment lost 4 bases and the J segment 4 bases; nucleotides outside the gene matches: 4. The CDR3 has 14 amino acids. Germline CDR1 reads SGHNT; CDR2 reads YYREEE (reference sequence). Together with reference TRBV5-4 and TRBJ2-7, the CDR3 gives the full variable domain: ETGVTQSPTHLIKTRGQQVTLRCSSQSGHNTVSWYQQALGQGPQFIFQYYREEENGRGNFPPRFSGLQFPNYSSELNVNALELDDSALYLCASSQGLADYEQYFGPGTRLTVT.

This clone was detected only a few times. The J gene is TRBJ2-3, the V gene TRBV28; 8 nucleotides agree with TRBD2. V lost 5 bases and J lost 0; bases outside the gene matches: 7. Per germline, CDR1 MDHEN and CDR2 SYDVKM. The CDR3 is made up of 16 amino acids. In DNA form, the CDR3 reads TGTGCCAGCAGTCCGTTAGCGGGAATGAGCACAGATACGCAGTATTTT. Translation gives CASSPLAGMSTDTQYF. The variable domain in full, with the rest retrieved from reference TRBV28 and TRBJ2-3, is DVKVTQSSRYLVKRTGEKVFLECVQDMDHENMFWYRQDPGLGLRLIYFSYDVKMKEKGDIPEGYSVSREKKERFSLILESASTNQTSMYLCASSPLAGMSTDTQYFGPGTRLTVL.

V gene TRBV7-7 combines with J gene TRBJ2-3; no firm D call. Deletions cut 2 bases from V and 0 bases from J, with 9 bases between. This CDR3 has 15 amino acids. Looked up from germline, CDR1 is SSHAT and CDR2 is FNYEAQ (reference sequence). The CDR3 region has the DNA TGTGCCAGCAGCTTAAGTACTACTAGCACAGATACGCAGTATTTT. Protein: CASSLSTTSTDTQYF.

The chain uses TRBV14 and TRBJ2-5, with unresolved D. CDR3 length: 13 residues. The germline V and J ends were trimmed by 0 bases and 7 bases, with 9 bases remaining between them. Germline V gene data show CDR1 as SGHDN and CDR2 as FVKESK. CDR3 sequence: CASSQDRLGTQYF. DNA of the CDR3: TGTGCCAGCAGCCAAGATCGGTTGGGGACCCAGTACTTC.

This rearrangement joins TRBV2 to TRBJ1-1, with TRBD1 matching over 12 bases. CDR3 length: 14 residues. The ends lost 6 bases at V and 3 bases at J; junction bases unmatched: 2. Germline CDR1 and CDR2: SNHLY and FYNNEI. CDR3 DNA sequence: TGTGCCAGCAGGGGACAGGGGGCGTACACTGAAGCTTTCTTT. As protein: CASRGQGAYTEAFF.

This sequence joins TRBV11-2 and TRBJ1-1; 8 nucleotides agree with TRBD1. The V and J ends lost 3 bases and 6 bases, in that order; junction bases with no gene match: 12. Germline CDR1 is SGHAT and CDR2 is FQNNGV. CDR3 length: 16 amino acids. The CDR3 here is CASSFLLQTGVPEAFF. In nucleotides, the CDR3 is TGTGCCAGCAGCTTCCTCCTACAGACAGGGGTTCCTGAAGCTTTCTTT.

Only one count was recorded for this clone. The V and J genes are TRBV30 and TRBJ1-4, with D unclear. In germline, CDR1 is GTSNPN, CDR2 SVGIG (reference sequence). Trimming stripped 1 base from V and 6 bases from J, with 9 bases between. This CDR3 spans 13 amino acids. The CDR3 loop reads CAWSGSGHEKLFF. The CDR3 region has the DNA TGTGCCTGGAGTGGAAGCGGGCATGAAAAACTGTTTTTT.

This chain connects TRBV28 to TRBJ2-1, with D perhaps matching TRBD2 (6 bases). Trimming stripped 2 bases from V and 10 bases from J, with 27 bases between. The CDR3 runs to 18 residues. Germline V CDR1 and CDR2: MDHEN, SYDVKM. In DNA form, the CDR3 reads TGTGCCAGCAGTTTAATTATCCTGAGGTTGCGGGACCCCAGGGAGCAGTTCTTC. This codes for CASSLIILRLRDPREQFF. Looking up the rest from reference TRBV28 and TRBJ2-1 gives the full variable domain: DVKVTQSSRYLVKRTGEKVFLECVQDMDHENMFWYRQDPGLGLRLIYFSYDVKMKEKGDIPEGYSVSREKKERFSLILESASTNQTSMYLCASSLIILRLRDPREQFFGPGTRLTVL.

J is TRBJ2-5 and V is TRBV11-2; D is unclear. Trimming pared 5 bases from V and 7 bases from J, leaving 17 bases between. Germline V lookup: CDR1 SGHAT, CDR2 FQNNGV. This CDR3 is built from 14 residues. The CDR3 loop is CASSAVTQGRTQYF. CDR3 in DNA: TGTGCCAGCAGCGCAGTTACACAAGGGCGGACCCAGTACTTC.

This chain joins TRBV5-1 and TRBJ1-3, with D possibly matching TRBD1 (6 bases). V lost 4 bases and J lost 3, with 23 bases in between. The CDR3 is 18 residues long. Germline V CDR1 and CDR2: SGHRS, YFSETQ. The CDR3 protein is CASSRRATGSDGGNTIYF. CDR3 nucleotides: TGCGCCAGCAGCCGGAGGGCCACAGGGAGCGACGGTGGAAACACCATATATTTT.

This chain connects TRBV7-9 to TRBJ2-1; D tentatively reads TRBD1 or TRBD2 (5 bases each). V dropped 5 bases and J dropped 6 bases, with 17 bases sitting between them. CDR1 and CDR2 from the germline V gene are SEHNR and FQNEAQ (reference sequence). The CDR3 covers 15 residues. CDR3 sequence: CASSPQRGALNEQFF. In DNA form, the CDR3 reads TGTGCCAGCAGCCCGCAGCGAGGGGCCCTCAATGAGCAGTTCTTC.

The gene calls are TRBV5-1 and TRBJ2-5; D perhaps matches TRBD2 (6 bases). The CDR3 has 15 residues. Germline V gene data show CDR1 as SGHRS and CDR2 as YFSETQ. The V end was cut by 4 bases, the J end by 4 bases, with 17 bases between. DNA for the CDR3: TGCGCCAGCAGCCTGGGGACTGGGGGTGTAGAGACCCAGTACTTC. Its translation: CASSLGTGGVETQYF.

J is TRBJ1-1 and V is TRBV20-1; no reliable D call. The V end lost 4 bases, the J end lost 2 bases, and 5 bases lay between the germline ends. This CDR3 has 11 residues. Germline loops: CDR1 DFQATT, CDR2 SNEGSKA (reference sequence). CDR3 loop: CSATINTEAFF. The DNA of the CDR3 is TGCAGTGCTACCATTAACACTGAAGCTTTCTTT.

J is TRBJ2-3 and V is TRBV28; maybe TRBD2 (6 bases). The ends were cut back, 5 bases at V and 1 base at J, with 10 bases in the middle. The germline CDR1 and CDR2 sequences are MDHEN and SYDVKM. This CDR3 spans 14 amino acids. The DNA of the CDR3 is TGTGCCAGCAGTCTAAAGCGGGGCACAGATACGCAGTATTTT. It yields the protein CASSLKRGTDTQYF.

CDR3 in DNA: TGTGCCAGCAGGGGGGTCGCGGGACCCCTCAAAGAGACCCAGTACTTC. It translates to CASRGVAGPLKETQYF. The gene calls are TRBV28 and TRBJ2-5, with D maybe TRBD2 (6 bases). Deletions cut 6 bases from V and 3 bases from J, with 20 bases between. Germline CDR1 MDHEN, CDR2 SYDVKM. This CDR3 region has 16 residues.

This chain links TRBV28 with TRBJ1-5; 8 nucleotides align to TRBD1. CDR3 length: 15 amino acids. Germline values: CDR1 MDHEN, CDR2 SYDVKM. V gave up 6 bases and J gave up 11 bases; unmatched junction bases: 15. The CDR3 spells CASRSTGAPREAQHF. CDR3 nucleotides: TGTGCCAGCAGATCGACAGGGGCGCCTCGGGAAGCCCAGCATTTT.

This clone has a count of ten or more. CDR3: CASRPDRAGELFF. CDR3 DNA sequence: TGTGCCAGCAGGCCTGACAGGGCCGGGGAGCTGTTTTTT. The rearrangement uses TRBV28 and TRBJ2-2; TRBD1 matches 7 bases. The CDR3 has 13 amino acids. Germline CDR1 is MDHEN and CDR2 is SYDVKM. Losses at the gene ends were 6 bases for V and 6 bases for J; bases not matched to a gene: 4.